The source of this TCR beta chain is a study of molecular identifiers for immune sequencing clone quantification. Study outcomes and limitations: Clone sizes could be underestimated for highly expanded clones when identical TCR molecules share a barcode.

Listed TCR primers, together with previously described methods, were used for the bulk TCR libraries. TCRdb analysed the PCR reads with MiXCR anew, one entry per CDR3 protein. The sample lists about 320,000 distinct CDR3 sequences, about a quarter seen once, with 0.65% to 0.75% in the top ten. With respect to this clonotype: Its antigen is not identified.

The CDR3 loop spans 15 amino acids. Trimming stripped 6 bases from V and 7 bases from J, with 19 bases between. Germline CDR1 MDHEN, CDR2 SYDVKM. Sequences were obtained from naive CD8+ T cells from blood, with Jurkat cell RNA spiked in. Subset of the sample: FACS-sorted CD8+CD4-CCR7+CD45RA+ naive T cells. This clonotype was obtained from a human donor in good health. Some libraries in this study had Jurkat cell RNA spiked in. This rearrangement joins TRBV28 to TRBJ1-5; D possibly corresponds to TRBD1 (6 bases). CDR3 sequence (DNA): TGTGCCAGCAGCCCCAGGGGTACCATAGTCCAGCCCCAGCATTTT. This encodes CASSPRGTIVQPQHF.